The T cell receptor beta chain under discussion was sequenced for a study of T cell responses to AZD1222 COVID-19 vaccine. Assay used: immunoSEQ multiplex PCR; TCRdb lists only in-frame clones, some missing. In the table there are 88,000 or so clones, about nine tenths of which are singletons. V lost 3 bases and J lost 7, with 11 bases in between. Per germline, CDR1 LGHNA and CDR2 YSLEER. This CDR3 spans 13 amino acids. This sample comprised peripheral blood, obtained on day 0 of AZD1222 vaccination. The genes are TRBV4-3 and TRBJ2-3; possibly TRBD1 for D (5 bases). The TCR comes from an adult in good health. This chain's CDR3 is CASSQKQGNTQYF. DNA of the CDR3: TGCGCCAGCAGCCAGAAGCAGGGAAATACGCAGTATTTT.